This T cell receptor (beta chain) was sequenced during a study of blood T cell repertoires in COVID-19. On the study more broadly: Donors in the United States, Italy and Spain gave samples during acute or convalescent COVID-19.

Sequencing was performed with immunoSEQ multiplex PCR; in TCRdb, only in-frame clones are kept and a portion is missing. The sample shows approximately 15,000 clones, roughly 78% of them seen only once. Sequencing used peripheral blood. The receptor was derived from a man in his 60s with active or convalescent COVID-19.

The CDR3 DNA follows: TGTGCCAGCACGAGGTTGAACGAGCAGTACTTC. It translates to CASTRLNEQYF. The chain employs TRBV25-1 and TRBJ2-7; unclear D gene. Germline values: CDR1 MGHDK, CDR2 SYGVNS. V was cut by 7 bases and J by 5 bases, with 9 bases left in between. The CDR3 length is 11 residues.